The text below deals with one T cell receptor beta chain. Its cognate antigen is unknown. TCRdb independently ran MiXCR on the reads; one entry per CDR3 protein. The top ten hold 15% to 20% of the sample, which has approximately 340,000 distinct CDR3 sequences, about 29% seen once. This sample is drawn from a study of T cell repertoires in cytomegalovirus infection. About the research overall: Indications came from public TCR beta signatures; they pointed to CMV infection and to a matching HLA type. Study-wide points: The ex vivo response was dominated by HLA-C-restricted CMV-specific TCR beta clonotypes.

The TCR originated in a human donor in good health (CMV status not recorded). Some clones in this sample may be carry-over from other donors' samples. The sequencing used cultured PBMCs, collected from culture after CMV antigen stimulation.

CDR3 bases: TGTGCCAGCAGTTTAACTCAAGGACGGCCCCACTATGGCTACACCTTC. This gives the protein CASSLTQGRPHYGYTF. The chain couples TRBV6-1 to TRBJ1-2; D ambiguous. The V and J ends lost 5 bases and 3 bases respectively, with 19 bases between them. In germline, CDR1 is MNHNS, CDR2 SASEGT. CDR3 length equals 16 residues.